One sample yielded the 28 T cell receptor beta chains listed below, sequenced in a study of beta chain features in type 1 diabetes. Isolated RNA was reverse transcribed in full, so expressed TCRB transcripts were sequenced. Libraries were prepared by immunoSEQ multiplex PCR; TCRdb keeps only in-frame clonotypes and omits some of them. The sample contains fewer than 400,000 clones, around 7.6% of which appear only once. Sequenced: central memory CD4+ T cells from blood. Every receptor here comes from a woman younger than 30 in good health.

This clone has more than one count but fewer than ten. This chain joins TRBV6-5 and TRBJ1-5; D uncertain. CDR3 length: 12 amino acids. V was shortened by 6 bases and J by 0 bases, with 3 bases between the two germline ends. Germline V gene data show CDR1 as MNHEY and CDR2 as SVGAGI. CDR3 protein: CASRGSNQPQHF. CDR3 coding DNA: TGTGCCAGCAGGGGTAGCAATCAGCCCCAGCATTTT.

This clone was picked up a small number of times. The gene calls are TRBV6-6 and TRBJ2-2; 10 bases are shared with TRBD1. V gave up 9 bases and J gave up 4 bases; unmatched junction bases: 8. Germline assignment: CDR1 MNHNY and CDR2 SVGAGI (reference sequence). This CDR3 spans 15 amino acids. The CDR3 loop reads CASFRDRGGTGELFF. In nucleotides, the CDR3 is TGTGCCAGTTTCCGGGACAGGGGAGGCACCGGGGAGCTGTTTTTT.

This clone was counted a few times. This chain connects TRBV20-1 to TRBJ2-7; D uncertain. The CDR3 is 11 residues long. The V gene lost 0 bases and the J gene lost 7 bases, with 7 bases spanning the gap. Germline CDR1 is DFQATT and CDR2 is SNEGSKA (reference sequence). In DNA, the CDR3 is TGCAGTGCTAGAGAGGATCGGGAGCAGTACTTC. Translating it yields CSAREDREQYF.

V is TRBV7-3 and J is TRBJ2-3; D is possibly TRBD2 (5 bases). Trimming removed 1 base from V and 5 bases from J, with 10 bases in between. Germline assignment: CDR1 SGHTA and CDR2 FQGTGA. The CDR3 runs 14 residues. The CDR3 DNA sequence: TGTGCCAGCAGCTTAAACGGGGAAGTAGATACGCAGTATTTT. This encodes CASSLNGEVDTQYF.

This clone was seen more than once but under ten times. V usage is TRBV7-2 and J usage is TRBJ2-5, with a tentative D call TRBD2 (5 bases). The J call may not be correct, given that the DNA end is closer to TRBJ2-7. Germline V lookup: CDR1 SGHTA, CDR2 FQGNSA. CDR3 length equals 14 residues. This CDR3 reads CASSLSSRGYEQYF. In nucleotides, the CDR3 is TGTGCCAGCAGCTTAAGTAGCCGGGGCTACGAGCAGTACTTC.

The chain employs TRBV5-1 and TRBJ2-1, with 9 bases aligning to TRBD1. Trimming at V came to 3 bases and at J to 8 bases, leaving 6 bases not matched to a gene. This CDR3 region has 14 residues. Germline loops: CDR1 SGHRS, CDR2 YFSETQ. The CDR3 DNA reads as TGCGCCAGCAGCTCGCGGACAGGGGAGGATGAGCAGTTCTTC. Translating gives CASSSRTGEDEQFF.

The chain joins TRBV9 to TRBJ2-5; 7 nucleotides align to TRBD2. CDR1 and CDR2 (germline): SGDLS, YYNGEE. The CDR3 extends over 16 amino acids. V lost 2 bases to trimming and J lost 4 bases; unmatched junction nucleotides: 11. The CDR3 DNA reads as TGTGCCAGCAGCGTCGGTGGGGCTCGACTAGCAGAGACCCAGTACTTC. This codes for CASSVGGARLAETQYF.

The table lists this clone with a few counts. The chain joins TRBV4-2 to TRBJ2-6; D is possibly TRBD1 (5 bases). V lost 0 bases, J lost 0 bases, and 6 bases lay in between. The CDR3 spans 16 residues. Germline V CDR1 and CDR2: LGHNA, YNFKEQ. CDR3 residues: CASSQDGASGANVLTF. Written as DNA, the CDR3 is TGTGCCAGCAGCCAAGATGGGGCCTCTGGGGCCAACGTCCTGACTTTC.

This clone occurred a few times. V is TRBV5-1 and J is TRBJ2-1, with TRBD1 identical over 7 bases. Trimming at V came to 4 bases and at J to 0 bases, leaving 7 bases not matched to a gene. The V gene's germline CDR1 is SGHRS and CDR2 YFSETQ. This CDR3 is built from 16 residues. CDR3 nucleotide sequence: TGCGCCAGCAGCGAGGGGGCAAGAAGCTCCTACAATGAGCAGTTCTTC. Translated: CASSEGARSSYNEQFF.

Only a few counts were recorded for this clone. The rearrangement links TRBV7-2 to TRBJ2-3, with TRBD2 matching over 8 bases. CDR3 length equals 13 residues. Trimming removed 8 bases from V and 4 bases from J; junction bases left unmatched: 5. The germline V gene encodes CDR1 SGHTA and CDR2 FQGNSA. CDR3 DNA sequence: TGTGCCAGCGGAGCGGGAGTATCAGATACGCAGTATTTT. As protein: CASGAGVSDTQYF.

This clone was seen only a few times. The CDR3 DNA is TGTGCCAGCAGGAGAGACAGAAACACTGAAGCTTTCTTT. Its translation is CASRRDRNTEAFF. This chain joins TRBV27 and TRBJ1-1; perhaps TRBD1 as D (5 bases). This CDR3 is 13 amino acids long. V gave up 6 bases and J gave up 2 bases, with 10 bases separating them. Germline V CDR1 and CDR2: MNHEY, SMNVEV (reference sequence).

As regards this clone: At one of its ends the junction is not consistent with the germline gene, which may arise from a read error. The chain couples TRBV7-7 to TRBJ2-2; tentatively, D is TRBD2 (6 bases). This CDR3 is 15 amino acids long. Germline V gives CDR1 SSHAT, CDR2 FNYEAQ (reference sequence). DNA for the CDR3: TGTGCTAGCAGCTTAGTTCCGGGAGAAGCCGGGGAGCTGTTTTTT. It encodes CASSLVPGEAGELFF.

This clone was counted a few times. The chain combines TRBV5-1 with TRBJ2-2; weak D call: TRBD1 (6 bases). CDR1 SGHRS and CDR2 YFSETQ come from the germline V gene. V lost 1 base and J lost 7, with 14 bases in between. The CDR3 runs 15 residues. The CDR3 DNA sequence: TGCGCCAGCAGCTTGCCAACAGGGTCGGGCGGGGAGCTGTTTTTT. Amino acid sequence: CASSLPTGSGGELFF.

This clone was found a few times. The chain joins TRBV4-1 to TRBJ2-7; D possibly corresponds to TRBD2 (5 bases). The CDR3 consists of 15 residues. Germline CDR1 reads MGHRA; CDR2 reads YSYEKL. Trimming removed 2 bases from V and 1 base from J, with 12 bases in between. CDR3 nucleotides: TGCGCCAGCAGCCAATTCCCCTCGGGGTCCTACGAGCAGTACTTC. Translation gives CASSQFPSGSYEQYF.

This clone was seen repeatedly, ten times or more. V is TRBV18 and J is TRBJ2-6, with D uncertain. CDR1 and CDR2 (germline): KGHSH, LQKENI. Trimming pared 3 bases from V and 0 bases from J, leaving 6 bases between. The CDR3 covers 15 residues. CDR3 DNA: TGTGCCAGCTCACCGGTTATCTCTGGGGCCAACGTCCTGACTTTC. Its protein is CASSPVISGANVLTF.

This clone was seen more than once but under ten times. The CDR3, as DNA: TGTGCCAGCAGCTTCAAGGGGTTCACTGAAGCTTTCTTT. Protein sequence: CASSFKGFTEAFF. The chain carries TRBV13 and TRBJ1-1; TRBD1 is a possible D gene (5 bases). Germline CDR1 reads PRHDT; CDR2 reads FYEKMQ (reference sequence). Trimming removed 3 bases from V and 4 bases from J, with 9 bases in between. The CDR3 has 13 amino acids.

This sequence joins TRBV7-2 and TRBJ2-3; D not resolved. The CDR3 runs to 14 residues. Germline assignment: CDR1 SGHTA and CDR2 FQGNSA. Trimming pared 5 bases from V and 2 bases from J, leaving 11 bases between. CDR3 DNA: TGTGCCAGCAGCAGGGTGCGCCACACAGATACGCAGTATTTT. Residues: CASSRVRHTDTQYF. The variable domain in full, with the rest retrieved from reference TRBV7-2 and TRBJ2-3, is GAGVSQSPSNKVTEKGKDVELRCDPISGHTALYWYRQSLGQGLEFLIYFQGNSAPDKSGLPSDRFSAERTGGSVSTLTIQRTQQEDSAVYLCASSRVRHTDTQYFGPGTRLTVL.

This clone was counted only a few times. The chain joins TRBV25-1 to TRBJ2-1; tentatively, D is TRBD2 (5 bases). In germline, CDR1 is MGHDK, CDR2 SYGVNS. V was cut by 0 bases and J by 0 bases, with 15 bases left in between. This CDR3 contains 18 residues. The CDR3 reads CASSEYGSRSGSYNEQFF. In nucleotides, the CDR3 is TGTGCCAGCAGTGAATACGGGTCAAGGAGCGGCTCCTACAATGAGCAGTTCTTC. Using reference TRBV25-1 and TRBJ2-1 for the parts outside the CDR3, the full variable domain is EADIYQTPRYLVIGTGKKITLECSQTMGHDKMYWYQQDPGMELHLIHYSYGVNSTEKGDLSSESTVSRIRTEHFPLTLESARPSHTSQYLCASSEYGSRSGSYNEQFFGPGTRLTVL.

The CDR3 protein is CASSQENEQFF. Written as DNA, the CDR3 is TGCGCCAGCAGCCAGGAGAATGAGCAGTTCTTC. The V and J genes are TRBV5-1 and TRBJ2-1; D remains ambiguous. Germline V gene lookup returns CDR1 SGHRS and CDR2 YFSETQ. This CDR3 is built from 11 residues. V shed 4 bases and J shed 7 bases, with 6 bases lying between them. The full variable domain, with the rest looked up from reference TRBV5-1 and TRBJ2-1, is KAGVTQTPRYLIKTRGQQVTLSCSPISGHRSVSWYQQTPGQGLQFLFEYFSETQRNKGNFPGRFSGRQFSNSRSEMNVSTLELGDSALYLCASSQENEQFFGPGTRLTVL.

This clone has just a few counts. The chain uses TRBV29-1 and TRBJ2-1; D not resolved. CDR3 size: 13 residues. V was trimmed by 3 bases and J by 6 bases, leaving 12 bases between them. Germline V CDR1 and CDR2: SQVTM, ANQGSEA. Written as DNA, the CDR3 is TGCAGCGTTGATAGGCAGCAAACCAATGAGCAGTTCTTC. It translates to CSVDRQQTNEQFF.

To note about this clone: A much larger clonotype is one base distant, so this may be a read error. This rearrangement joins TRBV6-6 to TRBJ2-2, with D uncertain. The CDR3 extends over 12 amino acids. Germline CDR1 is MNHNY and CDR2 is SVGAGI (reference sequence). V lost 5 bases and J 1 base, leaving 2 bases between the germline ends. CDR3 DNA sequence: TGTGCCAGCAGTGAGAACACCGGGGAGCTGTTTTTT. It encodes CASSENTGELFF.

This clone was counted at least ten times. The genes are TRBV2 and TRBJ1-4; D remains ambiguous. The V end was cut by 2 bases, the J end by 7 bases, with 11 bases between. This CDR3 spans 14 amino acids. The germline V gene has CDR1 SNHLY and CDR2 FYNNEI. This CDR3 reads CASSESWDGEKLFF. The CDR3, as DNA: TGTGCCAGCAGTGAAAGTTGGGATGGTGAAAAACTGTTTTTT. The variable domain in full, with the rest retrieved from reference TRBV2 and TRBJ1-4, is EPEVTQTPSHQVTQMGQEVILRCVPISNHLYFYWYRQILGQKVEFLVSFYNNEISEKSEIFDDQFSVERPDGSNFTLKIRSTKLEDSAMYFCASSESWDGEKLFFGSGTQLSVL.

The chain has TRBV28 and TRBJ1-2; perhaps TRBD1 as D (6 bases). Per the germline V gene, CDR1 is MDHEN and CDR2 is SYDVKM. The CDR3 is 11 residues long. Between the trimmed V and J ends, which lost 8 bases and 4 bases, there was a span of 8 bases. As DNA, the CDR3 is TGTGCCAGCGGACAGCTCTATGGCTACACCTTC. Amino acids: CASGQLYGYTF.

This rearrangement joins TRBV29-1 to TRBJ2-2, with TRBD2 matching over 7 bases. CDR3 length: 14 residues. V trimming: 7 bases; J trimming: 2 bases; junction bases outside the gene matches: 7. Germline CDR1 SQVTM, CDR2 ANQGSEA. The CDR3 DNA reads as TGCAGCGGGGGAGCGGGAAAAAACACCGGGGAGCTGTTTTTT. As protein: CSGGAGKNTGELFF.

The CDR3 is CASSQGRGEETQYF. In DNA, the CDR3 is TGCGCCAGCAGCCAGGGCAGGGGGGAAGAGACCCAGTACTTC. This chain links TRBV4-3 with TRBJ2-5; a weak D match, TRBD1 (7 bases). The CDR3 contains 14 residues. The V end was cut by 3 bases, the J end by 3 bases, with 11 bases between. The germline V gene has CDR1 LGHNA and CDR2 YSLEER.

This clone was counted many times. The genes are TRBV19 and TRBJ2-1; D is perhaps TRBD1 (5 bases). V was pared by 0 bases and J by 2 bases, with 14 bases between. CDR3 length: 17 amino acids. Germline CDR1 LNHDA, CDR2 SQIVND (reference sequence). The CDR3 coding sequence is TGTGCCAGTAGTATAGATCTATTACAGGATGCCTACAATGAGCAGTTCTTC. This encodes CASSIDLLQDAYNEQFF.

This clone was counted at least ten times. The rearrangement joins TRBV9 to TRBJ1-2; 9 nucleotides match TRBD1. The CDR3 covers 14 residues. Trimming at V came to 3 bases and at J to 11 bases, leaving 11 bases not matched to a gene. Germline values: CDR1 SGDLS, CDR2 YYNGEE. CDR3 bases: TGTGCCAGCAGCGCCCCTCACAGGGGGCGCGGGTACACCTTC. Translation gives CASSAPHRGRGYTF.

This clone was seen more than once but under ten times. The V gene is TRBV10-3, the J gene TRBJ2-7, with a tentative D call TRBD1 (6 bases). Trimming left V 3 bases short and J 2 bases short, with 14 bases between. This CDR3 contains 15 residues. From germline, CDR1 is ENHRY and CDR2 SYGVKD. The CDR3 nucleotides are TGTGCCATCAGTGATAACAGGGCCAATCCCTACGAGCAGTACTTC. Translating it yields CAISDNRANPYEQYF.